This T cell receptor beta chain was recovered during a study of blood T cell repertoires in COVID-19. Across the whole study: T cells, B-cell-depleted T cells, or PBMCs provided the cDNA or gDNA that served as material.

In the original processing: Counts of nucleated cells, estimated from reference gene primer amplification, were obtained. Profiling relied on immunoSEQ multiplex PCR, and the TCRdb table lists in-frame clones only, not all of them. V and J calls and clone size are as listed in that table; D and trimming were resolved from the DNA. In the table there are 60,000 to 70,000 clones, about 81% of which are singletons. The source of this sequence is a man aged 80 or over with acute or convalescent COVID-19. Sequencing was carried out using peripheral blood.

In nucleotides, the CDR3 is TGTGCCAGCAGCCTGGACAGGAGCTATGGCTACACCTTC. It translates to CASSLDRSYGYTF. This chain uses TRBV5-6 with TRBJ1-2, with 7 bases lining up with TRBD1. The trim removed 4 bases at V and 4 bases at J, leaving 4 bases unmatched. Germline CDR1 is SGHDT and CDR2 is YYEEEE. The CDR3 loop spans 13 amino acids.